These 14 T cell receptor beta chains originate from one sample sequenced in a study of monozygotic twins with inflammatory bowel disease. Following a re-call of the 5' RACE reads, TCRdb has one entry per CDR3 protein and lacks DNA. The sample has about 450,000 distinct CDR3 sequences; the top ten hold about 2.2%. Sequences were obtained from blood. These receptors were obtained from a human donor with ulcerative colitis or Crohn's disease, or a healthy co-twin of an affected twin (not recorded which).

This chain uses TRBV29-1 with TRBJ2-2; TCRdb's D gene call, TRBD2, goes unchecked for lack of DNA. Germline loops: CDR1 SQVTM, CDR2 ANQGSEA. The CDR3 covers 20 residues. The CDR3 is CSVDGVPWTSGLRGAGELFF.

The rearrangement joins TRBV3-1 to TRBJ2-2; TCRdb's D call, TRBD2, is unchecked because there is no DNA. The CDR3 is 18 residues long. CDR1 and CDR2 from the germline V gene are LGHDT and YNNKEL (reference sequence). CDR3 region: CASSPLGLAGGPIGELFF. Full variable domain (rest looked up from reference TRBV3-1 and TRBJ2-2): DTAVSQTPKYLVTQMGNDKSIKCEQNLGHDTMYWYKQDSKKFLKIMFSYNNKELIINETVPNRFSPKSPDKAHLNLHINSLELGDSAVYFCASSPLGLAGGPIGELFFGEGSRLTVL.

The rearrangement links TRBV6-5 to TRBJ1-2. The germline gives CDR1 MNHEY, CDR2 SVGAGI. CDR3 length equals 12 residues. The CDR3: CASSNRDRGYTF.

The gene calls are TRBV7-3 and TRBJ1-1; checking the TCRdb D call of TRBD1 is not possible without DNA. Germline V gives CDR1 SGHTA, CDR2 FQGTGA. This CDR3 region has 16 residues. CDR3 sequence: CASSLNPQGAGTEAFF.

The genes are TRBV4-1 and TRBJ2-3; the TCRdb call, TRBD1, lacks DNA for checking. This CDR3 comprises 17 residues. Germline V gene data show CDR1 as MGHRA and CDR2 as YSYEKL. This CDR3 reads CASSQDSYRGRIDTQYF.

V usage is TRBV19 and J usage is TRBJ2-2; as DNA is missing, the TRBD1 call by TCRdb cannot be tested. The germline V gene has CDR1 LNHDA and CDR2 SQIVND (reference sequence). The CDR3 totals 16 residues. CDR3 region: CASSILQGAGHGELFF.

The CDR3 protein is CASRFWDSTDTQYF. The V gene is TRBV7-8, the J gene TRBJ2-3; the D call of TRBD1 rests on TCRdb alone, since no DNA is present to check it. In germline, CDR1 is SGHVS, CDR2 FQNEAQ. The CDR3 sequence is 14 residues long.

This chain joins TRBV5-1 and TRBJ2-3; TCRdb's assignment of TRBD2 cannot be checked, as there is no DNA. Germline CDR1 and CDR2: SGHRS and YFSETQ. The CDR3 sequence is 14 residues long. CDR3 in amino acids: CASSLRGAEDTQYF.

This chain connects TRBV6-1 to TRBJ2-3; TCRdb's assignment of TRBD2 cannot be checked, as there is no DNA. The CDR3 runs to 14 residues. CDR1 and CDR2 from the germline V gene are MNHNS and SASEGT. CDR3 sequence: CASSPGLGADTQYF.

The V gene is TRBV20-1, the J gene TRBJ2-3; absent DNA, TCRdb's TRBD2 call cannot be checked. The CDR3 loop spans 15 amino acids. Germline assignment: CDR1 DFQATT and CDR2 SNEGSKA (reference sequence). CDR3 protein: CSAWDIRTNENTQYF.

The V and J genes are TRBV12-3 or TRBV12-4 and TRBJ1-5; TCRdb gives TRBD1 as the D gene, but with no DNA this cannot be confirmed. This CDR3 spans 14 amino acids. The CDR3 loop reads CASSPTGGEQPQHF.

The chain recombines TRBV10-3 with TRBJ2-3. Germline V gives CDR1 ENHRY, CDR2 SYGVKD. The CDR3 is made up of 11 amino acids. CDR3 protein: CAITKEDTQYF.

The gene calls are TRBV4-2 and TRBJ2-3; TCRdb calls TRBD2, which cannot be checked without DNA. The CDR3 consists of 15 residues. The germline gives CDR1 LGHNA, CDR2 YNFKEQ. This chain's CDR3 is CASSHSLASTDTQYF.

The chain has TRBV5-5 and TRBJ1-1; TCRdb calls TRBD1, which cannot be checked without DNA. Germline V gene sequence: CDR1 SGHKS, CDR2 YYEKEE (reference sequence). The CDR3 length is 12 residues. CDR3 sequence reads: CASRTANTEAFF.